Shown below are 22 T cell receptor beta chains from a single sample sequenced in a study of blood T cells in healthy people across ages. Using a J-beta primer mix together with a sample-barcoded 5' primer, a second PCR was run for roughly 6 to 11 cycles. Via MiXCR, TCRdb re-called the 5' RACE reads, giving one row per CDR3 protein. The repertoire consists of 700,000 to 950,000 distinct CDR3 sequences, with 58% occurring once and the leading ten covering around 20%. The source material was blood. These receptors were taken from a man aged 30-40 years in good health.

The chain uses TRBV5-1 and TRBJ2-3; no definite D call. Germline lookup yields CDR1 SGHRS and CDR2 YFSETQ. The CDR3 consists of 15 residues. V was shortened by 0 bases and J by 5 bases, with 13 bases between the two germline ends. CDR3 in amino acids: CASSLEILGGDTQYF. The CDR3 nucleotides read TGCGCCAGCAGCTTGGAAATCCTAGGCGGAGATACGCAGTATTTT. Complete variable domain (other parts from reference TRBV5-1 and TRBJ2-3): KAGVTQTPRYLIKTRGQQVTLSCSPISGHRSVSWYQQTPGQGLQFLFEYFSETQRNKGNFPGRFSGRQFSNSRSEMNVSTLELGDSALYLCASSLEILGGDTQYFGPGTRLTVL.

The genes are TRBV5-1 and TRBJ1-2; no clear D. The CDR3 has 13 residues. Germline assignment: CDR1 SGHRS and CDR2 YFSETQ. V lost 4 bases and J 8 bases, leaving 15 bases between the germline ends. CDR3 nucleotides: TGCGCCAGCAGCCTGACCTTGGAACGAGGCTACACCTTC. As protein: CASSLTLERGYTF.

The rearrangement uses TRBV6-5 and TRBJ2-3; 7 bases match TRBD1. V shed 7 bases and J 4 bases; nucleotides not matched to a gene: 8. Per germline, CDR1 MNHEY and CDR2 SVGAGI. The CDR3 spans 14 residues. The CDR3 here is CASKRGLRADTQYF. DNA of the CDR3: TGTGCCAGCAAGAGGGGGCTTCGTGCAGATACGCAGTATTTT.

This chain connects TRBV20-1 to TRBJ1-1; D might be TRBD1 (6 bases). CDR3 size: 15 residues. From germline, CDR1 is DFQATT and CDR2 SNEGSKA (reference sequence). Trimming took 3 bases from V and 0 from J, leaving 14 bases between them. The CDR3 reads CSARGNRAMNTEAFF. For the CDR3, the DNA is TGCAGTGCTAGGGGTAACAGGGCGATGAACACTGAAGCTTTCTTT.

This rearrangement joins TRBV7-2 to TRBJ1-2; D is unresolved. The germline V and J ends were trimmed by 2 bases and 4 bases, with 14 bases remaining between them. Per the germline V gene, CDR1 is SGHTA and CDR2 is FQGNSA. The CDR3 has 15 residues. CDR3 DNA: TGTGCCAGCAGCTTAAACTCTGGCACGCGCTATGGCTACACCTTC. This sequence encodes CASSLNSGTRYGYTF.

With respect to this clonotype: At one end, the junction sequence differs from germline, possibly due to a read error. The chain joins TRBV29-1 to TRBJ1-2, with 8 bases identical to TRBD1. Germline V lookup: CDR1 SQVTM, CDR2 ANQGSEA. The CDR3 spans 13 residues. The CDR3 sequence is CSVLQGAKVGHTF. The CDR3 nucleotides are TGCAGCGTTCTCCAGGGGGCAAAAGTTGGCCACACCTTC.

This chain links TRBV10-2 with TRBJ2-1; D gene unclear. This CDR3 is built from 13 residues. Trimming removed 0 bases from V and 9 bases from J, with 9 bases in between. The germline gives CDR1 WSHSY, CDR2 SAAADI. CDR3 DNA: TGCGCCAGCAGTGAGTCCCTGGCAGTTGAGCAGTTCTTC. This gives the protein CASSESLAVEQFF.

The chain combines TRBV27 with TRBJ2-7; 9 bases align to TRBD2. The CDR3 totals 14 residues. CDR1 and CDR2 from the germline V gene are MNHEY and SMNVEV (reference sequence). Trimming removed 6 bases from V and 4 bases from J; junction bases left unmatched: 7. The CDR3 DNA reads TGTGCCAGCAGCGCAGCGGGAGGTGGGTACGAGCAGTACTTC. Amino acid sequence: CASSAAGGGYEQYF.

This chain links TRBV19 with TRBJ2-3, with 8 bases fitting TRBD1. This CDR3 has 14 residues. J lost 0 bases, V lost 7 bases, and 3 bases had no gene match. The germline gives CDR1 LNHDA, CDR2 SQIVND (reference sequence). DNA for the CDR3: TGTGCCAGTAAACAGGGGGTGAGCACAGATACGCAGTATTTT. Translating it yields CASKQGVSTDTQYF.

This clonotype was observed a handful of times. This chain links TRBV15 with TRBJ2-6, with unresolved D. This CDR3 is built from 15 residues. The V gene's germline CDR1 is LNHNV and CDR2 YYDKDF (reference sequence). V gave up 1 base and J gave up 2 bases, with 6 bases separating them. The CDR3 spells CATSRVDAGANVLTF. DNA of the CDR3: TGTGCCACCAGCAGAGTAGACGCTGGGGCCAACGTCCTGACTTTC.

This clonotype came up a few times. The chain carries TRBV5-1 and TRBJ2-1, with 7 bases fitting TRBD1. Germline lookup yields CDR1 SGHRS and CDR2 YFSETQ. This CDR3 contains 15 residues. J lost 2 bases, V lost 10 bases, and 12 bases had no gene match. CDR3 bases: TGCGCCTCCAGCGAAGGGGGCGCCCCCTACAATGAGCAGTTCTTC. It translates to CASSEGGAPYNEQFF.

The V call is TRBV7-3, the J call TRBJ2-6; D gene unclear. The germline V gene has CDR1 SGHTA and CDR2 FQGTGA. The CDR3 consists of 17 residues. V was trimmed by 1 base and J by 4 bases, leaving 14 bases between them. CDR3 protein: CASSLNIGPAGANVLTF. The DNA for the CDR3 is TGTGCCAGCAGCTTAAATATAGGCCCAGCCGGGGCCAACGTCCTGACTTTC. Full variable domain (outside the CDR3, taken from reference TRBV7-3 and TRBJ2-6): GAGVSQTPSNKVTEKGKYVELRCDPISGHTALYWYRQSLGQGPEFLIYFQGTGAADDSGLPNDRFFAVRPEGSVSTLKIQRTERGDSAVYLCASSLNIGPAGANVLTFGAGSRLTVL.

This chain joins TRBV7-8 and TRBJ2-2; 14 bases fit TRBD2. The germline V gene encodes CDR1 SGHVS and CDR2 FQNEAQ. With 2 bases clipped from V and 7 bases from J, the junction kept 12 bases outside the gene matches. The CDR3 sequence is 19 residues long. The CDR3 sequence is CASSLFSGTSGGSGGELFF. CDR3 nucleotide sequence: TGTGCCAGCAGCTTATTTTCCGGGACTAGCGGGGGTAGTGGCGGGGAGCTGTTTTTT.

This clonotype showed up just once. The rearrangement joins TRBV20-1 to TRBJ1-5; D unresolved. This CDR3 contains 15 residues. Trimming left V 3 bases short and J 6 bases short, with 18 bases between. Germline assignment: CDR1 DFQATT and CDR2 SNEGSKA (reference sequence). The CDR3 spells CSASPQQTLGQPQHF. For the CDR3, the DNA is TGCAGTGCTAGTCCGCAACAGACGTTGGGTCAGCCCCAGCATTTT.

This clonotype was picked up one time. This rearrangement joins TRBV6-2 or TRBV6-3 to TRBJ2-7, with 9 positions matching TRBD2. CDR3 size: 14 residues. Germline V lookup: CDR1 MNHEY, CDR2 SVGEGT. The V segment lost 4 bases and the J segment 6 bases; nucleotides outside the gene matches: 7. The CDR3 protein is CASSSVAGVVEQYF. CDR3 coding DNA: TGTGCCAGCAGTTCGGTAGCGGGAGTTGTCGAGCAGTACTTC.

The chain joins TRBV7-2 to TRBJ1-4; 8 positions agree with TRBD1. This CDR3 is 16 amino acids long. Looked up from germline, CDR1 is SGHTA and CDR2 is FQGNSA. J lost 5 bases, V lost 1 base, and 6 bases had no gene match. The CDR3 loop is CASSLGGTGLNEKLFF. CDR3 DNA: TGTGCCAGCAGCTTAGGAGGGACAGGCCTAAATGAAAAACTGTTTTTT.

In this sample, this clonotype turned up once. CDR3 loop: CASSAQGRGRTDTQYF. CDR3 DNA: TGTGCCAGCAGCGCGCAGGGGCGGGGACGCACAGATACGCAGTATTTT. The chain has TRBV7-8 and TRBJ2-3; D possibly matches TRBD1 or TRBD2 (6 bases each). The germline gives CDR1 SGHVS, CDR2 FQNEAQ. The CDR3 has 16 residues. V shed 5 bases and J shed 1 base, with 16 bases lying between them.

The CDR3 DNA reads as TGTGCCAGCAGTACGCCGGCCGGCGGGAGCACCTACGAGCAGTACTTC. Protein: CASSTPAGGSTYEQYF. The chain employs TRBV28 and TRBJ2-7; TRBD2 aligns across 7 bases. The V and J ends lost 5 bases and 2 bases, in that order; junction bases with no gene match: 12. CDR1 and CDR2 (germline): MDHEN, SYDVKM. The CDR3 loop spans 16 amino acids.

The table lists this clonotype with a few counts. V is TRBV7-9 and J is TRBJ1-2; 10 nucleotides match TRBD1. V lost 6 bases, J lost 8 bases, and 6 bases stayed unmatched. The germline gives CDR1 SEHNR, CDR2 FQNEAQ (reference sequence). CDR3 size: 13 residues. The CDR3 DNA reads as TGTGCCAGCAGAGACAGGGGGCCGGGCGGCTACACCTTC. Translating gives CASRDRGPGGYTF. The full variable domain, its missing parts supplied by reference TRBV7-9 and TRBJ1-2, is DTGVSQNPRHKITKRGQNVTFRCDPISEHNRLYWYRQTLGQGPEFLTYFQNEAQLEKSRLLSDRFSAERPKGSFSTLEIQRTEQGDSAMYLCASRDRGPGGYTFGSGTRLTVV.

This clonotype has only a few counts. The chain has TRBV20-1 and TRBJ2-7; 9 bases line up with TRBD2. Germline CDR1 DFQATT, CDR2 SNEGSKA (reference sequence). This CDR3 has 15 residues. After removal of 0 bases from V and 4 bases from J, the junction contained 7 bases not matched to a gene. The CDR3 nucleotides read TGCAGTGCTAGAGATGGGGCTAGCGGGAAATACGAGCAGTACTTC. Translation gives CSARDGASGKYEQYF.

The CDR3, as DNA: TGCGCCAGCAGCCCTTCTGGGGGGGGGAGTTACGACGAGCAGTACTTC. As protein: CASSPSGGGSYDEQYF. This chain connects TRBV5-1 to TRBJ2-5; 7 bases are a match to TRBD2. The J call may be in error: the DNA end matches TRBJ2-7 better. From germline, CDR1 is SGHRS and CDR2 YFSETQ. CDR3 length: 16 amino acids.

This clonotype was seen more than once but under ten times. The V call is TRBV10-1, the J call TRBJ1-2; D is unresolved. The germline CDR1 and CDR2 sequences are WNHNN and SYGVQD (reference sequence). Trimming cost V 3 bases and J 8 bases, with 13 bases left between them. The CDR3 consists of 13 residues. The CDR3 here is CASSELVDKGYTF. The CDR3 nucleotides are TGCGCCAGCAGTGAATTAGTGGATAAAGGCTACACCTTC.